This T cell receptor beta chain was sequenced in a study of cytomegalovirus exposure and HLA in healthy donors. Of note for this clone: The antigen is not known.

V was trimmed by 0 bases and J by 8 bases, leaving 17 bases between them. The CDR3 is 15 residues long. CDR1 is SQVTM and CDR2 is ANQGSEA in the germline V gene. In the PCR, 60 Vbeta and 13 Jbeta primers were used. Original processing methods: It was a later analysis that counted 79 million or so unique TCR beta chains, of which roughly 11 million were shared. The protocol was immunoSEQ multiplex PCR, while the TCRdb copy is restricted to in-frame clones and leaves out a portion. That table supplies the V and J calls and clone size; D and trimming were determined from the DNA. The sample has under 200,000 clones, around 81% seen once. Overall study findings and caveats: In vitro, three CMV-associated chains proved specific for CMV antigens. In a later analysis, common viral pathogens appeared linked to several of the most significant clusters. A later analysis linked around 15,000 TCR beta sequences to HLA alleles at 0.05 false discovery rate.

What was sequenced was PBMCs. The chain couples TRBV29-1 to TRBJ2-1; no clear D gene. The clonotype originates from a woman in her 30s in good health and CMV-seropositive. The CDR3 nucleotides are TGCAGCGTTGAAGACGTCAGACGGGTAGGCTATGAGCAGTTCTTC. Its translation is CSVEDVRRVGYEQFF.